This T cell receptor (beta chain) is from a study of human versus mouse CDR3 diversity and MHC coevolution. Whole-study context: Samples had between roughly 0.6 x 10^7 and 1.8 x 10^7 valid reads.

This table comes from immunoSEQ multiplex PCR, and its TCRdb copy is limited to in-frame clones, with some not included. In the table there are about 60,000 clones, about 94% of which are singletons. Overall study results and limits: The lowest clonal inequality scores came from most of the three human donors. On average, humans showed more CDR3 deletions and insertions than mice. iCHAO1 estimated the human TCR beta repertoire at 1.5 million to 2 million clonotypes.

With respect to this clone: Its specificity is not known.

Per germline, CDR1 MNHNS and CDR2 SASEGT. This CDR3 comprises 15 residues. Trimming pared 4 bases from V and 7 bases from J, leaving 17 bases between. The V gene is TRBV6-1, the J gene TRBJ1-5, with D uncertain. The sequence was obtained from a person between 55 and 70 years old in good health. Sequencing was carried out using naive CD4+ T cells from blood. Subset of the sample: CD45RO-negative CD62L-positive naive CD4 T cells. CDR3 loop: CASSVIWGSGQPQHF. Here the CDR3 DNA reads TGTGCCAGCAGTGTGATATGGGGTTCGGGGCAGCCCCAGCATTTT.